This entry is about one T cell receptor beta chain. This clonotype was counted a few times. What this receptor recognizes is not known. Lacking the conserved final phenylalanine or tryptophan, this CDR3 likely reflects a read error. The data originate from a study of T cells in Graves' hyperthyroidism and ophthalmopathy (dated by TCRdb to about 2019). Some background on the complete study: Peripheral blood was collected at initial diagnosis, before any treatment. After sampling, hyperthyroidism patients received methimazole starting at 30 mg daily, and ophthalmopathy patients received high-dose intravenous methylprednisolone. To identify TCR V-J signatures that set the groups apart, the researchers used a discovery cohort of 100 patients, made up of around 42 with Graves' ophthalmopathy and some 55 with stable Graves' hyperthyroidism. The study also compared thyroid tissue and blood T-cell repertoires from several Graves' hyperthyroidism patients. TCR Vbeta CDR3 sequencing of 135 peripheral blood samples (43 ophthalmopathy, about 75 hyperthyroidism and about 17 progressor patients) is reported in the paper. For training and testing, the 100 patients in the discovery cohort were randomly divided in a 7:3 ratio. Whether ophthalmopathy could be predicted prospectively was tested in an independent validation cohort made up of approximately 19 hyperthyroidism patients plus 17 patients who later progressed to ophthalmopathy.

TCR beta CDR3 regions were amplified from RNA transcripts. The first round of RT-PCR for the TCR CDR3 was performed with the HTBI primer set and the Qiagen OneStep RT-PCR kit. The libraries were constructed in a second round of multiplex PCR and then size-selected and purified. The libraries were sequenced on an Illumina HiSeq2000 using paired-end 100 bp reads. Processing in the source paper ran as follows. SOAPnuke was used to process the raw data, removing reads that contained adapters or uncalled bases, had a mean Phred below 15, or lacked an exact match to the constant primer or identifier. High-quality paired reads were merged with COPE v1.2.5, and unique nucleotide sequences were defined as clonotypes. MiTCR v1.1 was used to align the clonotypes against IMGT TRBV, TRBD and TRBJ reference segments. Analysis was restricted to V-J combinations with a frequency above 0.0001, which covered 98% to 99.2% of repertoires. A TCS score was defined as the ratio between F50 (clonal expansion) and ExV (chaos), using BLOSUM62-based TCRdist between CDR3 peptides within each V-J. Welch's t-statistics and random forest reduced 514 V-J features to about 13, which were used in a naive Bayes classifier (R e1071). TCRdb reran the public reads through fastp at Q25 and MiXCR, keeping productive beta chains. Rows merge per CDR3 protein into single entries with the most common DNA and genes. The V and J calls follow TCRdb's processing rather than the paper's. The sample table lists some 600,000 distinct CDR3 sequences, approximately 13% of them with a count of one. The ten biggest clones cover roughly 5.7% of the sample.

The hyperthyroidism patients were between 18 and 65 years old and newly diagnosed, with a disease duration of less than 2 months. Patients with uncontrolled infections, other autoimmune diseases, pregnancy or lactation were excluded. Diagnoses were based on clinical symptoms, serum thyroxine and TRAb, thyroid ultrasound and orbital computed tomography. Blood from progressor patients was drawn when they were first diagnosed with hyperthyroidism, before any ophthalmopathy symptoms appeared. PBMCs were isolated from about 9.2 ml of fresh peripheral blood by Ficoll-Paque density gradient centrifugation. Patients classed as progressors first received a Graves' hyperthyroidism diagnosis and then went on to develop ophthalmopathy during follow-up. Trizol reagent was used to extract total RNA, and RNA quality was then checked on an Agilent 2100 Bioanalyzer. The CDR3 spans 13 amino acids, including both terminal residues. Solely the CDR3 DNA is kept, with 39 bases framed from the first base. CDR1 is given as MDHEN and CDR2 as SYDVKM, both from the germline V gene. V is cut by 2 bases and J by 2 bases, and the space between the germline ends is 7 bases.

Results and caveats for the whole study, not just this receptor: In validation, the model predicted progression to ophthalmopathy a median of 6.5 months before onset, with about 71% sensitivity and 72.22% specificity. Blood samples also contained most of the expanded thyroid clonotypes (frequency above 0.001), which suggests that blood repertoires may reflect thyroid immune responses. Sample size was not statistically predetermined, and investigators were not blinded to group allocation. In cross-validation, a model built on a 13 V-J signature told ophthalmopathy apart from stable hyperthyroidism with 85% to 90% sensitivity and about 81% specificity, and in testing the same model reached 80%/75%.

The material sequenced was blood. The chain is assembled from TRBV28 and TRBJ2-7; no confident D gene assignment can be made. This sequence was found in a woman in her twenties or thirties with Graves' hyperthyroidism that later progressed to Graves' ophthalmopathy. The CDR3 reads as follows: CASSLMSPYEQYL. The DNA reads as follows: TGTGCCAGCAGTTTAATGTCCCCCTACGAGCAGTACCTC.